This entry is about one T cell receptor (beta chain). This record comes from a study of shared clonotypes between healthy human individuals. This CDR3 contains 13 residues. The V and J ends lost 10 bases and 1 base respectively, with 13 bases between them. CDR1 and CDR2 from the germline V gene are ENHRY and SYGVKD. Libraries were prepared by immunoSEQ multiplex PCR; TCRdb keeps only in-frame clonotypes and omits some of them. In the table there are millions of clones, 90% to 95% of which are singletons. V usage is TRBV10-3 and J usage is TRBJ2-5; tentative D call: TRBD2 (5 bases). Sequencing was carried out using naive CD4+ T cells sorted from blood. Subset here: CD45RA+ positively selected. The clonotype originates from a man younger than 35 in good health. CDR3 in DNA: TGTGCCACCACTAGGGCCCTCCAAGAGACCCAGTACTTC. Amino acid sequence: CATTRALQETQYF.